Below are 15 T cell receptor beta chains sequenced from a single sample in a study of neurological immune-mediated disorders. From the 5' RACE reads, TCRdb called clonotypes with MiXCR, one entry per CDR3 protein. This table holds some 65,000 distinct CDR3 sequences, over 4% found once. Sequenced sample: PBMCs. The receptors stem from a middle-aged man with multiple sclerosis.

This clonotype was seen at least ten times. The chain couples TRBV4-2 to TRBJ2-3; D is undetermined. Germline lookup yields CDR1 LGHNA and CDR2 YNFKEQ. V was cut by 0 bases and J by 2 bases, with 9 bases left in between. The CDR3 has 15 residues. CDR3 coding DNA: TGTGCCAGCAGCCAAGATTTCGGCTACACAGATACGCAGTATTTT. The encoded protein is CASSQDFGYTDTQYF.

The chain joins TRBV7-8 to TRBJ1-2, with unresolved D. CDR3 length equals 15 residues. CDR1 is SGHVS, CDR2 FQNEAQ, per germline. Trimming cost V 0 bases and J 2 bases, with 10 bases left between them. CDR3 DNA: TGTGCCAGCAGCTTAGCTTCTGGGATCAACTATGGCTACACCTTC. Residues: CASSLASGINYGYTF. Together with reference TRBV7-8 and TRBJ1-2, the CDR3 gives the full variable domain: GAGVSQSPRYKVAKRGQDVALRCDPISGHVSLFWYQQALGQGPEFLTYFQNEAQLDKSGLPSDRFFAERPEGSVSTLKIQRTQQEDSAVYLCASSLASGINYGYTFGSGTRLTVV.

This clonotype was recorded a few times. Possible read error: a much larger clone is one base away. The chain couples TRBV4-1 to TRBJ2-5; D possibly corresponds to TRBD2 (5 bases). Germline loops: CDR1 MGHRA, CDR2 YSYEKL. This CDR3 has 14 residues. Trimming left V 5 bases short and J 2 bases short, with 12 bases between. CDR3 nucleotides: TGCGCCAGCAGCTTGACGGGAACTCAAGAGACCCAGTACTTC. It encodes CASSLTGTQETQYF.

This clonotype showed up many times. CDR3 residues: CASSLASGPLAKNIQYF. The CDR3 region has the DNA TGTGCCAGCAGTTTAGCATCAGGGCCACTAGCCAAAAACATTCAGTACTTC. This chain connects TRBV12-3 or TRBV12-4 to TRBJ2-4, with D perhaps TRBD1 (5 bases). The CDR3 is made up of 17 amino acids. The V and J ends lost 0 bases and 0 bases respectively, with 12 bases between them.

This clonotype has ten or more counts. This chain connects TRBV20-1 to TRBJ2-2; 9 bases are a match to TRBD1. Germline CDR1 DFQATT, CDR2 SNEGSKA (reference sequence). Trimming at V came to 5 bases and at J to 0 bases, leaving 4 bases not matched to a gene. This CDR3 comprises 15 residues. The CDR3 coding sequence is TGCAGTGCTCAACAGGGGGCCGCGAACACCGGGGAGCTGTTTTTT. Residues: CSAQQGAANTGELFF.

The chain links TRBV15 to TRBJ2-7; no firm D call. V gave up 0 bases and J gave up 5 bases, with 11 bases separating them. The germline V gene has CDR1 LNHNV and CDR2 YYDKDF (reference sequence). This CDR3 is built from 14 residues. CDR3 sequence reads: CATSRDFGENEQYF. DNA of the CDR3: TGTGCCACCAGCAGAGATTTCGGAGAGAACGAGCAGTACTTC.

A note on this clonotype: Germline and junction disagree at one end, which may indicate a read error. V and J are TRBV5-1 and TRBJ1-6; 7 nucleotides align to TRBD1. This CDR3 comprises 15 residues. The V gene's germline CDR1 is SGHRS and CDR2 YFSETQ. CDR3 DNA sequence: TGCGCCAACAGCTTGGGCGGGACAGATAATTCACCCCTCAACTTT. Translated: CANSLGGTDNSPLNF.

This clonotype was recorded many times. The gene calls are TRBV7-2 and TRBJ2-1; 9 bases align to TRBD1. The junction had 2 bases not matched to a gene; V was cut back by 5 bases and J by 0 bases. CDR3 size: 15 residues. Germline V lookup: CDR1 SGHTA, CDR2 FQGNSA. Here the CDR3 DNA reads TGTGCCAGCAGCCCGGACAGGGGCTCCTACAATGAGCAGTTCTTC. Residues: CASSPDRGSYNEQFF.

This clonotype was seen a handful of times. The chain links TRBV20-1 to TRBJ2-3; 9 bases line up with TRBD2. The CDR3 consists of 13 residues. Trimming cost V 6 bases and J 5 bases; bases outside gene matches: 6. Germline V gene data show CDR1 as DFQATT and CDR2 as SNEGSKA (reference sequence). CDR3 amino acids: CSAPAGGIDTQYF. CDR3 sequence (DNA): TGCAGTGCACCCGCGGGGGGGATAGATACGCAGTATTTT.

The sample holds many counts of this clonotype. The chain carries TRBV5-1 and TRBJ2-7; TRBD1 might be the D (5 bases). Between the trimmed V and J ends, which lost 0 bases and 2 bases, there was a span of 9 bases. Germline V gene lookup returns CDR1 SGHRS and CDR2 YFSETQ. The CDR3 contains 14 residues. CDR3 loop: CASSLATGPYEQYV. The CDR3, as DNA: TGCGCCAGCAGCTTGGCCACAGGTCCCTACGAGCAGTACGTC.

This clonotype has ten or more counts. The chain combines TRBV5-1 with TRBJ1-3; D gene unclear. The CDR3 totals 16 residues. Trimming took off 6 bases at V and 1 base at J, with 17 bases between the two ends. Germline V lookup: CDR1 SGHRS, CDR2 YFSETQ. The CDR3 nucleotides read TGCGCCAGCACGAGTATCCCCGGGGTATCTGGAAACACCATATATTTT. Residues: CASTSIPGVSGNTIYF.

This clonotype was found many times. This chain connects TRBV4-3 to TRBJ2-7, with TRBD2 as a possible D gene (5 bases). This CDR3 comprises 15 residues. V was shortened by 4 bases and J by 2 bases, with 15 bases between the two germline ends. Germline assignment: CDR1 LGHNA and CDR2 YSLEER. CDR3 coding DNA: TGCGCCAGCAGCCCCTCGAGGGTCCCAGCCTACGAGCAGTACTTC. Its protein product is CASSPSRVPAYEQYF.

This clonotype was detected ten times or more. The chain carries TRBV3-1 and TRBJ2-5, with unresolved D. Germline values: CDR1 LGHDT, CDR2 YNNKEL (reference sequence). V dropped 1 base and J dropped 0 bases, with 3 bases sitting between them. There are 13 residues in the CDR3. The CDR3 coding sequence is TGTGCCAGCAGCCAAGGCTACCAAGAGACCCAGTACTTC. This gives the protein CASSQGYQETQYF.

The chain combines TRBV6-2 or TRBV6-3 with TRBJ2-1, with a weak D call TRBD2 (5 bases). With 3 bases removed from V and 5 bases from J, the gap between germline ends came to 8 bases. This CDR3 contains 13 residues. The germline V gene has CDR1 MNHEY and CDR2 SVGEGT. Written as DNA, the CDR3 is TGTGCCAGCAGTTATGAGCGGAACAATGAGCAGTTCTTC. Translating it yields CASSYERNNEQFF.

The table lists this clonotype with many counts. The chain employs TRBV5-6 and TRBJ2-1, with D possibly being TRBD2 (6 bases). V was cut by 0 bases and J by 8 bases, with 18 bases left in between. The CDR3 has 16 residues. Germline V CDR1 and CDR2: SGHDT, YYEEEE. CDR3 nucleotides: TGTGCCAGCAGCTTGGGCGGTAGCGGCCAGTGGGATGAGCAGTTCTTC. Translating gives CASSLGGSGQWDEQFF.